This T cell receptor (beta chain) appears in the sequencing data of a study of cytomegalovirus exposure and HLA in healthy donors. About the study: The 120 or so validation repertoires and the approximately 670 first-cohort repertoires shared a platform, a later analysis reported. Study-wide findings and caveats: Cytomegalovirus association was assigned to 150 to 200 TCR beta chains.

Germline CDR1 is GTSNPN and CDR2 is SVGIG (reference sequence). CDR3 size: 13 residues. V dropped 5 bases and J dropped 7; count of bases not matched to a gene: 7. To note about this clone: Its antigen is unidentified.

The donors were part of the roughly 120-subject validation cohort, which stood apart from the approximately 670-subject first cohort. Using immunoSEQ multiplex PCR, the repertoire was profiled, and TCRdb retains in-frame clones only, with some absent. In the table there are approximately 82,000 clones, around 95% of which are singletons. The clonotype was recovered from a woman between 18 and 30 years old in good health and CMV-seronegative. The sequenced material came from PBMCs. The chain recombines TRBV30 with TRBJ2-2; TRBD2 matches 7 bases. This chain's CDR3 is CAWGGLVGGELFF. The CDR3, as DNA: TGTGCCTGGGGTGGACTAGTTGGCGGGGAGCTGTTTTTT.